The clone carrying this T cell receptor (beta chain) was found many times. Its target is unknown. V lost 5 bases to trimming and J lost 7 bases; unmatched junction nucleotides: 8. The CDR3 covers 14 residues. From germline, CDR1 is MNHEY and CDR2 SVGAGI. This entry comes from a study of neurological immune-mediated disorders. Study observations and caveats: In HTLV-1-associated myelopathy, TCR clonal expansion was greatest, and in multiple sclerosis it was least, below healthy controls. None of the CDR3 amino acid sequences in expanded clones turned up in more than one subject, which points to private repertoires in all groups. Any association between clinical or MRI features and the multiple sclerosis repertoire cluster was absent.

Each TCR transcript was tagged with a 10-nucleotide random UMI during 5'RACE. TCRdb itself ran the 5' RACE reads through MiXCR, one entry per CDR3 protein. The table records about 62,000 distinct CDR3 sequences, around 4.8% of them present only once. Sequencing was carried out using PBMCs. This chain links TRBV6-5 with TRBJ2-1; 7 positions agree with TRBD2. The origin of this receptor is a woman aged 50 to 60 with multiple sclerosis. Here the CDR3 DNA reads TGTGCCAGCAGTAAGGGACTAAACTGGAATGAGCAGTTCTTC. It codes for CASSKGLNWNEQFF.